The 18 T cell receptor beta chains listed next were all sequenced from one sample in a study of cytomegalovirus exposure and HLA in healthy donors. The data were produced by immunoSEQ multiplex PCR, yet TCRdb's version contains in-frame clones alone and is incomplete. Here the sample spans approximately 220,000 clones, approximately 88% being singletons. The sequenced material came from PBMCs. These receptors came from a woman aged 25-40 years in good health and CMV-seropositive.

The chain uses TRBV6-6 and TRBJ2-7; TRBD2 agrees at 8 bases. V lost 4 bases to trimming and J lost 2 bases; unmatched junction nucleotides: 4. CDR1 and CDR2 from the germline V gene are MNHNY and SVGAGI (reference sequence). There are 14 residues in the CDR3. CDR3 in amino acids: CASSFGGETYEQYF. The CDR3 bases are TGTGCCAGCAGTTTCGGGGGGGAAACCTACGAGCAGTACTTC.

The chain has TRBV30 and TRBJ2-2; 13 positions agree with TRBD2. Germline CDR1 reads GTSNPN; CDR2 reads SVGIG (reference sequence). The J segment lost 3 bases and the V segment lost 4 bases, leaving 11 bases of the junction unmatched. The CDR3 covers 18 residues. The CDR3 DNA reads TGTGCCTGGACCGAGGGACTAGCGGGACCCGAAGACACCGGGGAGCTGTTTTTT. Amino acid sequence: CAWTEGLAGPEDTGELFF.

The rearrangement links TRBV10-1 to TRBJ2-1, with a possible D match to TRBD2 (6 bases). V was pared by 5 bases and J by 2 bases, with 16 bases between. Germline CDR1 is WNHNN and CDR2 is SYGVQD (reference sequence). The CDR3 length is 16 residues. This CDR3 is CASSNRTIRTYNEQFF. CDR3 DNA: TGCGCCAGCAGTAACAGGACTATCAGAACCTACAATGAGCAGTTCTTC.

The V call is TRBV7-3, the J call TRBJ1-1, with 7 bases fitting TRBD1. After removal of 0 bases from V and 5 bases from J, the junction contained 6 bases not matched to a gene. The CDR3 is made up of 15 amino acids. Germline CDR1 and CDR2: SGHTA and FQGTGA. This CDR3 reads CASSLTRGPGTEAFF. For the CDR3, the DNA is TGTGCCAGCAGCTTAACGAGGGGGCCTGGGACTGAAGCTTTCTTT.

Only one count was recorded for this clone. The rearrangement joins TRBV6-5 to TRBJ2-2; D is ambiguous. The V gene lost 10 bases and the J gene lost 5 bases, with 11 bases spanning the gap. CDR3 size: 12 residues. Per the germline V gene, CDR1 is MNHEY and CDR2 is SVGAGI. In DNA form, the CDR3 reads TGTGCCACCCAAGTCAGGACCGGGGAGCTGTTTTTT. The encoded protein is CATQVRTGELFF.

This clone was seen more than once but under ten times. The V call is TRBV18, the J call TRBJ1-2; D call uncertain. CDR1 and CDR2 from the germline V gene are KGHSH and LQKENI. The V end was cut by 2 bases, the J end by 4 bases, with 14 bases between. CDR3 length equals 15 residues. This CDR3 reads CASSPDQTRGYGYTF. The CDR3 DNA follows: TGTGCCAGCTCACCAGATCAGACCAGAGGCTATGGCTACACCTTC.

CDR3 protein: CASSLGWGSRGELFF. As DNA, the CDR3 is TGTGCCAGCAGCCTAGGATGGGGGAGTCGTGGGGAGCTGTTTTTT. This rearrangement joins TRBV7-8 to TRBJ2-2; D may match TRBD1 or TRBD2 (5 bases each). V lost 5 bases to trimming and J lost 8 bases, with 18 bases between them. Germline V gene lookup returns CDR1 SGHVS and CDR2 FQNEAQ. This CDR3 has 15 residues.

The CDR3 here is CASSPGIAYEQYF. CDR3 coding DNA: TGTGCCAGCAGCCCGGGGATAGCCTACGAGCAGTACTTC. This chain links TRBV7-2 with TRBJ2-7, with D tentatively TRBD2 (5 bases). The CDR3 runs 13 residues. CDR1 and CDR2 from the germline V gene are SGHTA and FQGNSA. Trimming stripped 5 bases from V and 2 bases from J, with 10 bases between.

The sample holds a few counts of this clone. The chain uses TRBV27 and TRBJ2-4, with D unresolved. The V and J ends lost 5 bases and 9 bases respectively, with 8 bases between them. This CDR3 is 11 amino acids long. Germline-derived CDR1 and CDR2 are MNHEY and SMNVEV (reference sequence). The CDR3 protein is CASSHRGIQYF. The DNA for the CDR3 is TGTGCCAGCAGTCATCGTGGCATTCAGTACTTC.

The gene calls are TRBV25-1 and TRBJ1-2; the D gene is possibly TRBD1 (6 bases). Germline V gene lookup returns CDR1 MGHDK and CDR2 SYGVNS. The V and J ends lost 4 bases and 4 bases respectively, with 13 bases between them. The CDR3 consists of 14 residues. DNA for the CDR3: TGTGCCAGCAGTGGCTCGACAGGTGTCTATGGCTACACCTTC. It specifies CASSGSTGVYGYTF.

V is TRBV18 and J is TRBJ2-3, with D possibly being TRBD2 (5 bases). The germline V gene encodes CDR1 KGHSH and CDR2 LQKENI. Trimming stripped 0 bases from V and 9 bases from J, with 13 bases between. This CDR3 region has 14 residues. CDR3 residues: CASSPPAAAGTQYF. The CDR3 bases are TGTGCCAGCTCACCACCCGCAGCGGCTGGGACGCAGTATTTT.

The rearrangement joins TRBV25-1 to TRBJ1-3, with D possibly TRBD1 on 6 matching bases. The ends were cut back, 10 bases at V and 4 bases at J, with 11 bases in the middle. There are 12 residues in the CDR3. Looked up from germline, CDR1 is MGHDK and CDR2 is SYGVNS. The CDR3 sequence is CATAGAGNTIYF. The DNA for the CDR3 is TGTGCCACCGCAGGGGCCGGAAACACCATATATTTT.

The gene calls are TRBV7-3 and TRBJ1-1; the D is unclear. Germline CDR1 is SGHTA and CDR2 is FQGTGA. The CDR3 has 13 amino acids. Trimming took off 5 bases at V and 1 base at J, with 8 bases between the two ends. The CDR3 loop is CASSQQRNTEAFF. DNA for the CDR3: TGTGCCAGCAGCCAACAGAGGAACACTGAAGCTTTCTTT.

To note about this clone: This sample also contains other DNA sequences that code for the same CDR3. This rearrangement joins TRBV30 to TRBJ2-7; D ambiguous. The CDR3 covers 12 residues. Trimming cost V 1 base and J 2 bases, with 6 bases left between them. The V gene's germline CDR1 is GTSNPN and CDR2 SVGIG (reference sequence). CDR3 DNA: TGTGCCTGGAGTGATAGAACCTACGAGCAGTACTTC. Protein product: CAWSDRTYEQYF.

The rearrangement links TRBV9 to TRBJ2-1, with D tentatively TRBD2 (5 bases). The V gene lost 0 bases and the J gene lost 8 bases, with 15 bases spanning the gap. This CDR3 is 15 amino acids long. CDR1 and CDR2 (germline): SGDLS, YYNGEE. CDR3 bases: TGTGCCAGCAGCGTAGAGGAGAGGGAGCTGGATGAGCAGTTCTTC. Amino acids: CASSVEERELDEQFF.

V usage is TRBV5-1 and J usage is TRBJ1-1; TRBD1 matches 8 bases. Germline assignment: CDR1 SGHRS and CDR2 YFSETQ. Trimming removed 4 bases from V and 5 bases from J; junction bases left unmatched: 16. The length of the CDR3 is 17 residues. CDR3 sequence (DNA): TGCGCCAGCAGCGCGTTACAGGGGGGCAAGTTCACGACTGAAGCTTTCTTT. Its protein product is CASSALQGGKFTTEAFF. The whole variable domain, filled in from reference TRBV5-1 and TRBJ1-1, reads KAGVTQTPRYLIKTRGQQVTLSCSPISGHRSVSWYQQTPGQGLQFLFEYFSETQRNKGNFPGRFSGRQFSNSRSEMNVSTLELGDSALYLCASSALQGGKFTTEAFFGQGTRLTVV.

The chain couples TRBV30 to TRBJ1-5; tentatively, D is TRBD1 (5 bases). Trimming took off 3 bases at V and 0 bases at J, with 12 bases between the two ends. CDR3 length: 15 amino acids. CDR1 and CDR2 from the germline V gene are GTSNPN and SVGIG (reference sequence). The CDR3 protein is CAWSLGDYSNQPQHF. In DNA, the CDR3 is TGTGCCTGGAGCCTGGGGGACTATAGCAATCAGCCCCAGCATTTT.

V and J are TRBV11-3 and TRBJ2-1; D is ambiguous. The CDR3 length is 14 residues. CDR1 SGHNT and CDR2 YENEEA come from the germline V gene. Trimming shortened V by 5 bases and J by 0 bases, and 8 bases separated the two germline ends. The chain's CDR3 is CASSLPGSYNEQFF. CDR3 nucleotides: TGTGCCAGCAGCCTTCCGGGCTCCTACAATGAGCAGTTCTTC.